The present TCR beta chain was sequenced within a study of blood T cell repertoires in COVID-19. Study as a whole: Researchers got acute and convalescent COVID-19 samples from the United States, Italy and Spain. The cDNA or gDNA used as material had been derived from T cells, B-cell-depleted T cells, or PBMCs.

Original analysis: Nucleated cell counts were estimated from reference gene primer amplification. TCRdb's copy holds only in-frame clones and misses some; the assay was immunoSEQ multiplex PCR. V, J and clone size are those of that table, while D and trimming were read from the DNA. The data hold nearly 110,000 clones, with 75% to 95% observed a single time. In germline, CDR1 is SGHVS, CDR2 FQNEAQ. Trimming shortened V by 7 bases and J by 2 bases, and 23 bases separated the two germline ends. The CDR3 extends over 17 amino acids. The chain combines TRBV7-8 with TRBJ1-1; D not certain. Sequenced sample: peripheral blood. The origin of this receptor is a woman in her 30s with acute or convalescent COVID-19. In DNA form, the CDR3 reads TGTGCCAGCACCCCGCGCGGGGTAGGAAAAAGAAACACTGAAGCTTTCTTT. It encodes CASTPRGVGKRNTEAFF.